A single sample is the source of the 9 T cell receptor beta chains below, sequenced in a study of shared clonotypes between healthy human individuals. Assay used: immunoSEQ multiplex PCR; TCRdb lists only in-frame clones, some missing. The sample holds a few million clones, 80% to 95% seen once. The material sequenced was naive CD4+ T cells from PBMCs. Subset in this sample: CD45RA+ positively selected. The receptors shown here come from a man younger than 35 in good health. Some clones in this sample may be carry-over from other donors' samples.

The rearrangement links TRBV4-1 to TRBJ1-1, with TRBD1 matching 9 bases. The CDR3 length is 16 residues. The V gene's germline CDR1 is MGHRA and CDR2 YSYEKL. V was clipped by 4 bases and J by 5 bases; unmatched bases: 11. Here the CDR3 DNA reads TGCGCCAGCAGCCCACTTAACAGGGGGCCGGGTACTGAAGCTTTCTTT. Protein: CASSPLNRGPGTEAFF.

This rearrangement joins TRBV6-1 to TRBJ1-3; TRBD1 matches 7 bases. The CDR3 spans 15 residues. The ends lost 6 bases at V and 4 bases at J; junction bases unmatched: 9. The germline V gene has CDR1 MNHNS and CDR2 SASEGT. The CDR3 DNA sequence: TGTGCCAGCAGAGAACAGGGGTCGTCGGGAAACACCATATATTTT. Translation gives CASREQGSSGNTIYF.

This clone appeared a single time. The chain combines TRBV27 with TRBJ1-1; 7 positions match TRBD1. The germline gives CDR1 MNHEY, CDR2 SMNVEV (reference sequence). The CDR3 is 15 amino acids. V gave up 6 bases and J gave up 6 bases; unmatched junction bases: 13. The CDR3 is CASSEFVAGGAEAFF. The CDR3 region has the DNA TGTGCCAGCAGCGAATTCGTGGCAGGGGGGGCTGAAGCTTTCTTT.

The V gene is TRBV5-8, the J gene TRBJ2-3, with TRBD2 matching 10 bases. J was trimmed by 10 bases and V by 3 bases; bases with no gene match: 8. This CDR3 spans 14 amino acids. Germline loops: CDR1 SGHTS, CDR2 YDEGEE. CDR3 nucleotides: TGTGCCAGCAGCTGGGTAACCGGACTAGCGGCGCAGTATTTT. Its protein is CASSWVTGLAAQYF.

The chain couples TRBV7-3 to TRBJ2-1; 9 bases agree with TRBD1. This CDR3 region has 16 residues. Germline CDR1 and CDR2: SGHTA and FQGTGA. Germline trimming cut 2 bases from V and 4 bases from J; bases unmatched to any gene: 6. CDR3 nucleotide sequence: TGTGCCAGCAGCTTAGGTCACAGGGGGCTGTACAATGAGCAGTTCTTC. This gives the protein CASSLGHRGLYNEQFF.

J is TRBJ2-3 and V is TRBV5-6; 7 bases fit TRBD1. V dropped 0 bases and J dropped 2; count of bases not matched to a gene: 9. Germline V gives CDR1 SGHDT, CDR2 YYEEEE. This CDR3 region has 17 residues. The CDR3 is CASSLGRQGKHTDTQYF. The CDR3 DNA is TGTGCCAGCAGCTTGGGCAGACAGGGTAAACACACAGATACGCAGTATTTT. Drawing the rest from reference TRBV5-6 and TRBJ2-3, the complete variable domain is DAGVTQSPTHLIKTRGQQVTLRCSPKSGHDTVSWYQQALGQGPQFIFQYYEEEERQRGNFPDRFSGHQFPNYSSELNVNALLLGDSALYLCASSLGRQGKHTDTQYFGPGTRLTVL.

The genes are TRBV29-1 and TRBJ2-6; 7 positions agree with TRBD1. Germline V gene sequence: CDR1 SQVTM, CDR2 ANQGSEA. The CDR3 loop spans 16 amino acids. J lost 0 bases, V lost 4 bases, and 6 bases had no gene match. The CDR3 DNA reads TGCAGCGTTGGTTTGGACAGGCCCTCTGGGGCCAACGTCCTGACTTTC. Its protein product is CSVGLDRPSGANVLTF. Filled out from reference TRBV29-1 and TRBJ2-6, the complete variable domain reads SAVISQKPSRDICQRGTSLTIQCQVDSQVTMMFWYRQQPGQSLTLIATANQGSEATYESGFVIDKFPISRPNLTFSTLTVSNMSPEDSSIYLCSVGLDRPSGANVLTFGAGSRLTVL.

The chain carries TRBV5-1 and TRBJ1-3; 8 bases are a match to TRBD1. V trimming: 6 bases; J trimming: 0 bases; junction bases outside the gene matches: 2. Germline V lookup: CDR1 SGHRS, CDR2 YFSETQ. The CDR3 covers 14 residues. CDR3 nucleotides: TGCGCCAGCAACACAGGGGGCTCTGGAAACACCATATATTTT. It yields the protein CASNTGGSGNTIYF.

The chain carries TRBV7-2 and TRBJ2-1; 8 bases are a match to TRBD2. Germline V CDR1 and CDR2: SGHTA, FQGNSA. The CDR3 runs to 15 residues. J lost 7 bases, V lost 4 bases, and 9 bases had no gene match. The CDR3 sequence: CASSSLGRAANEQFF. For the CDR3, the DNA is TGTGCCAGCAGCTCGCTCGGGAGGGCCGCAAATGAGCAGTTCTTC.